The rows below give T cell receptor beta chains drawn from one sample of a study of shared T cell receptors in the human thymus. Sequenced by immunoSEQ multiplex PCR; TCRdb stores in-frame clones only, minus some. The table records over 650,000 clones, about 89% of them present only once. The same sample was also used in a study of human thymus T cells.

What was sequenced was thymocytes. The receptors come from a boy younger than two with a congenital heart defect. The CDR3 runs from the conserved cysteine through the conserved F or W. Fields, in order: J gene, V gene, clone size, D gene, CDR3 protein, CDR3 DNA. The D gene is left open where the match is weak. Only some rows state a clone size, as once, few, many or a class for expanded clones.

J: TRBJ1-2; V: TRBV11-2; size: -; D: -; CDR3: CASSLLYKGEGNGYTF; DNA: TGTGCCAGCAGCTTATTGTACAAGGGGGAAGGAAATGGCTACACCTTC
J: TRBJ2-2; V: TRBV7-9; size: -; D: -; CDR3: CASSLGPPTAPLGTGELFF; DNA: TGTGCCAGCAGCTTAGGCCCCCCTACAGCTCCACTAGGCACCGGGGAGCTGTTTTTT
J: TRBJ2-2; V: TRBV18; size: -; D: -; CDR3: CASSQRQTPNTGELFF; DNA: TGTGCCAGCTCCCAGAGACAGACCCCGAACACCGGGGAGCTGTTTTTT
J: TRBJ1-1; V: TRBV4-1; size: -; D: TRBD1; CDR3: CASSQDPRGWSGTEAFF; DNA: TGCGCCAGCAGCCAAGATCCCAGGGGGTGGTCGGGCACTGAAGCTTTCTTT
J: TRBJ1-2; V: TRBV19; size: -; D: -; CDR3: CATREKTYGYTF; DNA: TGTGCCACGAGGGAAAAAACCTATGGCTACACCTTC
J: TRBJ2-5; V: TRBV4-1; size: -; D: -; CDR3: CASSQPRGETQYF; DNA: TGCGCCAGCAGCCAGCCCCGGGGAGAGACCCAGTACTTC
J: TRBJ1-5; V: TRBV15; size: -; D: TRBD1; CDR3: CATSRVSSGTGDQPQHF; DNA: TGTGCCACCAGCAGAGTTAGTTCCGGGACAGGGGATCAGCCCCAGCATTTT
J: TRBJ1-3; V: TRBV15; size: -; D: -; CDR3: CATSPRDGNTIYF; DNA: TGTGCCACCAGTCCAAGAGATGGAAACACCATATATTTT
J: TRBJ2-1; V: TRBV19; size: -; D: -; CDR3: CASSIDLGGYNEQFF; DNA: TGTGCCAGTAGTATAGATCTTGGCGGGTACAATGAGCAGTTCTTC
J: TRBJ2-7; V: TRBV19; size: -; D: -; CDR3: CASSKSGISYEQYF; DNA: TGTGCCAGCTCCAAGTCAGGGATTTCCTACGAGCAGTACTTC
J: TRBJ1-6; V: TRBV28; size: -; D: TRBD1; CDR3: CASSSRDRGHYDSPLHF; DNA: TGTGCCAGCAGTTCCAGGGACAGGGGGCATTACGATTCACCCCTCCACTTT
J: TRBJ1-2; V: TRBV5-8; size: -; D: -; CDR3: CASSFVAGHGYTF; DNA: TGTGCCAGCAGCTTCGTGGCAGGGCATGGCTACACCTTC
J: TRBJ2-7; V: TRBV7-9; size: -; D: TRBD1; CDR3: CASSHPGTAHPYEQYF; DNA: TGTGCCAGCAGCCACCCCGGGACAGCGCACCCCTACGAGCAGTACTTC
J: TRBJ2-7; V: TRBV6-1; size: -; D: TRBD1; CDR3: CASSEPTGDLRREQYF; DNA: TGTGCCAGCAGTGAACCGACAGGGGACTTACGACGGGAGCAGTACTTC
J: TRBJ1-1; V: TRBV28; size: -; D: -; CDR3: CASTLQPNTEAFF; DNA: TGTGCCAGCACTCTACAGCCGAACACTGAAGCTTTCTTT
J: TRBJ2-1; V: TRBV4-3; size: -; D: TRBD2; CDR3: CASSQVAGGHNEQFF; DNA: TGCGCCAGCAGCCAAGTGGCGGGGGGACACAATGAGCAGTTCTTC
J: TRBJ2-5; V: TRBV19; size: few; D: TRBD2; CDR3: CATTRTSTEETQYF; DNA: TGTGCCACAACAAGGACTAGTACGGAAGAGACCCAGTACTTC
J: TRBJ1-5; V: TRBV4-2; size: -; D: TRBD1; CDR3: CASSQEGGGDRAHQPQHF; DNA: TGTGCCAGCAGCCAAGAGGGGGGCGGGGACAGAGCCCACCAGCCCCAGCATTTT
J: TRBJ2-3; V: TRBV15; size: -; D: -; CDR3: CATSREAGTDTQYF; DNA: TGTGCCACCAGCAGAGAAGCAGGGACAGATACGCAGTATTTT
J: TRBJ1-5; V: TRBV28; size: -; D: -; CDR3: CASSLRRIDQPQHF; DNA: TGTGCCAGCAGTTTACGGCGGATAGATCAGCCCCAGCATTTT
J: TRBJ2-7; V: TRBV4-3; size: -; D: -; CDR3: CASSQVFRAYEQYF; DNA: TGCGCCAGCAGCCAAGTGTTCCGCGCGTACGAGCAGTACTTC
J: TRBJ1-3; V: TRBV4-3; size: -; D: -; CDR3: CASSQDPGTHREWNTIYF; DNA: TGCGCCAGCAGCCAAGATCCGGGCACTCATAGGGAGTGGAACACCATATATTTT
J: TRBJ1-2; V: TRBV11-2; size: -; D: -; CDR3: CASSYRALEYGYTF; DNA: TGTGCCAGCAGCTACAGAGCCCTCGAGTATGGCTACACCTTC
J: TRBJ2-7; V: TRBV7-8; size: once; D: -; CDR3: CASSKPGIYEQYF; DNA: TGTGCCAGCAGCAAGCCAGGGATCTACGAGCAGTACTTC
J: TRBJ2-3; V: TRBV7-2; size: -; D: -; CDR3: CASSLALPRAPDTQYF; DNA: TGTGCCAGCAGCTTAGCGCTTCCCAGGGCGCCAGATACGCAGTATTTT
J: TRBJ2-5; V: TRBV7-9; size: -; D: -; CDR3: CASTPPEVGETQYF; DNA: TGTGCCAGCACCCCCCCGGAGGTTGGGGAGACCCAGTACTTC
J: TRBJ2-6; V: TRBV27; size: once; D: -; CDR3: CASSLSLTSGANVLTF; DNA: TGTGCCAGCAGTTTGTCACTTACCTCTGGGGCCAACGTCCTGACTTTC
J: TRBJ1-5; V: TRBV19; size: -; D: -; CDR3: CASSMIRVRWNQPQHF; DNA: TGTGCCAGTAGTATGATCAGGGTGAGGTGGAATCAGCCCCAGCATTTT
J: TRBJ1-3; V: TRBV2; size: -; D: -; CDR3: CASREDGPSGNTIYF; DNA: TGTGCCAGCAGGGAGGACGGTCCCTCTGGAAACACCATATATTTT
J: TRBJ1-1; V: TRBV5-1; size: -; D: -; CDR3: CASSSTGISTVEAFF; DNA: TGCGCCAGCAGCTCTACAGGGATTAGTACGGTAGAAGCTTTCTTT
J: TRBJ1-4; V: TRBV25-1; size: -; D: TRBD1; CDR3: CASSATGDGEKLFF; DNA: TGTGCCAGCAGTGCAACAGGGGACGGTGAAAAACTGTTTTTT
J: TRBJ1-1; V: TRBV19; size: -; D: -; CDR3: CASSTHGRTEAFF; DNA: TGTGCCAGTAGTACCCACGGTCGGACTGAAGCTTTCTTT
J: TRBJ1-2; V: TRBV14; size: -; D: -; CDR3: CASSQGNRVKYGYTF; DNA: TGTGCCAGCAGCCAAGGGAACAGGGTAAAATATGGCTACACCTTC
J: TRBJ1-6; V: TRBV25-1; size: -; D: -; CDR3: CASSANSERNSPLHF; DNA: TGTGCCAGCAGTGCCAACAGTGAACGTAATTCACCCCTCCACTTT
J: TRBJ1-2; V: TRBV7-6; size: -; D: TRBD1; CDR3: CASSWGDRARGYGYTF; DNA: TGTGCCAGCAGCTGGGGGGACAGGGCCAGGGGTTATGGCTACACCTTC
J: TRBJ1-2; V: TRBV28; size: -; D: TRBD1; CDR3: CAIGTGVGYGYTF; DNA: TGTGCCATCGGGACAGGGGTGGGCTATGGCTACACCTTC
J: TRBJ2-7; V: TRBV5-1; size: -; D: -; CDR3: CASSLGGDDRPRVMASYEQYF; DNA: TGCGCCAGCAGCTTGGGGGGGGACGACAGACCCCGGGTCATGGCCTCCTACGAGCAGTACTTC